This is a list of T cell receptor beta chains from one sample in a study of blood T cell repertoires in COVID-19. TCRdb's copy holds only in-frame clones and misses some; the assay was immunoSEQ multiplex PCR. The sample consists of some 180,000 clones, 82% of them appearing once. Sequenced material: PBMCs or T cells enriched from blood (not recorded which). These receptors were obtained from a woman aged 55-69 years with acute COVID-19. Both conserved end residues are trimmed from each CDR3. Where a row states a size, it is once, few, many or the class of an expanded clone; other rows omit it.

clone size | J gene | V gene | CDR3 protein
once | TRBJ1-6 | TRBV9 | ASRLRAGEVYNSPLH
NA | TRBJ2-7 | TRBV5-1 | ASSDSKDPRPYEQY
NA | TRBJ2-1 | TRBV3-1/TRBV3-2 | ASSRLALAGADNEQF
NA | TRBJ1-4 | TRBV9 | ASSVQGRFEKLF
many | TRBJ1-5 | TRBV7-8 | ASSPERRGNSNQPQH
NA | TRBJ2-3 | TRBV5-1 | ASSRTGNADTQY
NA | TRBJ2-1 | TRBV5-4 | ASSRGGTRIVDEQF
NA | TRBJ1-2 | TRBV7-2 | ASSFPGGQDVGYT
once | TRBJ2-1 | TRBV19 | ASSTGGDNHNEQF
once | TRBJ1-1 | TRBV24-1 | ATRETGGSLSAEAF
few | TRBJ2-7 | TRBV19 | ASSIGASGSSYEQY
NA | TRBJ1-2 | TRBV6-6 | ASSSVYGYT
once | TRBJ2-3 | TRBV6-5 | ASSSPTGTDTQY
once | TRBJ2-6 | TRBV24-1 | ATEQGSSGANVLT
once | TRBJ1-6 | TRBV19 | ASSTSLNSPLH
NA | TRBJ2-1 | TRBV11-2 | ASSLDLRDEQF
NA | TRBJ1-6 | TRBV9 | ASSGGGVVDNSPLH
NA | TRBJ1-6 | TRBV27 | ASSPSGRHSPLH
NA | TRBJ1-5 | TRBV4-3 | ASSPRDRETRVNQPQH
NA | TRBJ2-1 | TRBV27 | ASRGELASGKAFHYNEQF
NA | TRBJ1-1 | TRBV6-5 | ASRDRLMNTEAF
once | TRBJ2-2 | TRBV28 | ASSLGRPGELTGELF
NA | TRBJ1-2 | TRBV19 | ASTSAPTGGAGGYT
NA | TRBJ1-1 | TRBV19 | ATLRVDSLNTEAF
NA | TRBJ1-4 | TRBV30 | AWSPGVEEKLF
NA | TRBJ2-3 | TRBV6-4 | ASSAGGGTDTQY
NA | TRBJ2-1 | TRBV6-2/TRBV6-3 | ASSWASGTGEQF
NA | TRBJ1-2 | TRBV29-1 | SASNRGDGYT
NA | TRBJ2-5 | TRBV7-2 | ASRPGGGETQY
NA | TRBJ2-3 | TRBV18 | ASSPRRLGAVTDTQY
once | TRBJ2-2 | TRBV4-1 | ASSPLGTGGTGELF
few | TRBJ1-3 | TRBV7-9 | ASSWGTSSGNTIY
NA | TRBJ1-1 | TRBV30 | AWSVFQANTEAF
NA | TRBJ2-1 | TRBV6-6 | ASSSSQGRSGEQF
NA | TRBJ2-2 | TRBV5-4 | ASSLGGTGGTTGELF
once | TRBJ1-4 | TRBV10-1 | ASSEQGSAEKLF
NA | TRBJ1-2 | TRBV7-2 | ASSSYPGTDYGYT
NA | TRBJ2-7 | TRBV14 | ASSQIPGTSGRGDEQY
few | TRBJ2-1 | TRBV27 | ASRAGGAYNEQF
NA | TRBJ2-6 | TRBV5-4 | ASSPGLAVRSGANVLT
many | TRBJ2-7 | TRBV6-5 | ASSYSKQGNYEQY
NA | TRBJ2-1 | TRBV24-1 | ATSDTAESGFNEQF
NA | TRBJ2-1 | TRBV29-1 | SVGAGFILTTEQF
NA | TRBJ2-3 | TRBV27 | ATSFGQLTDTQY
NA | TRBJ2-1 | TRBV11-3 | ASSLATSGRLNEQF
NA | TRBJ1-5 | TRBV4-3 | ASSQDRFGGQPQH
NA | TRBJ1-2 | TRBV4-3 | ASSQDRGQGKNGYT
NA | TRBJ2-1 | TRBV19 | ASSKGLMGVGF
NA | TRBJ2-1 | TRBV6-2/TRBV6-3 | ASSYVDRNNEQF
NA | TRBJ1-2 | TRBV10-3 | AISASTALYGYT
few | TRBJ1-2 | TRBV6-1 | ASSEGQRGYT
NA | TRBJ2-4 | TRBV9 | ASSVGGKNIQY
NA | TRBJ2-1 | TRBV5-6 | ASSLAGAGTSYNEQF
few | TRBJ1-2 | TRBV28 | ASSLVESWHGYT
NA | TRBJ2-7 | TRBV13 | ASSLFGSGSPEQY
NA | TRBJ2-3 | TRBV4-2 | ASSQEGTGTDTQY
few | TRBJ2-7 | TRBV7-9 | ASSPAQSSYEQY
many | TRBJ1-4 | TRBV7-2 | ASSPEVATNEKLF
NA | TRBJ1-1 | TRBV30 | AWGGWTEAF
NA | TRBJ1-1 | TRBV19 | ASSSGPNTEAF